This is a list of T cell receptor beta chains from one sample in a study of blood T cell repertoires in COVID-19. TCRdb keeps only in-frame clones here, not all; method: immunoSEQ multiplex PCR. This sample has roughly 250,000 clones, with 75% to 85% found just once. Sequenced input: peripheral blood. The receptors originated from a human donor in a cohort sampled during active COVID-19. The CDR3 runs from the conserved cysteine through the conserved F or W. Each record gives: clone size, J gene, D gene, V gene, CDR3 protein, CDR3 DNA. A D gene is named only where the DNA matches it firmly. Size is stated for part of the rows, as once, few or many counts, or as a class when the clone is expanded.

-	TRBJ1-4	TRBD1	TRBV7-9	CASSTDRGLGATNEKLFF	TGTGCCAGCAGCACTGACAGGGGGCTGGGTGCAACTAATGAAAAACTGTTTTTT
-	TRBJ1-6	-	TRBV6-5	CASKTEIIYNSPLHF	TGTGCCAGCAAGACAGAAATAATATATAATTCACCCCTCCACTTT
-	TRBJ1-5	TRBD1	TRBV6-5	CASSRTGDSNQPQHF	TGTGCCAGCAGTCGGACAGGGGATAGCAATCAGCCCCAGCATTTT
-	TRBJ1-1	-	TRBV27	CASSSPYTEAFF	TGTGCCAGCAGTTCCCCGTACACTGAAGCTTTCTTT
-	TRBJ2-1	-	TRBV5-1	CASSLSGVGQFF	TGCGCCAGCAGCTTGTCTGGAGTAGGGCAGTTCTTC
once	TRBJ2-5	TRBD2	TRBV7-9	CASSPGLAGVKETQYF	TGTGCCAGCAGCCCCGGACTAGCGGGAGTCAAAGAGACCCAGTACTTC
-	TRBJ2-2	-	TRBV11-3	CASSLPAPTNTGELFF	TGTGCCAGCAGCTTACCCGCGCCTACGAACACCGGGGAGCTGTTTTTT
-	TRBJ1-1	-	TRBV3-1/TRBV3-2	CASSFTHRAMNTEAFF	TGTGCCAGCAGCTTCACTCACAGGGCGATGAACACTGAAGCTTTCTTT
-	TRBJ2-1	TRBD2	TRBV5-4	CASSQPGLTYNEQFF	TGTGCCAGCAGTCAACCGGGACTAACCTACAATGAGCAGTTCTTC
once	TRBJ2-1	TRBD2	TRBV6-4	CASSLRTSGTIGSYNEQFF	TGTGCCAGCAGTCTCAGGACTAGCGGGACTATTGGCTCCTACAATGAGCAGTTCTTC
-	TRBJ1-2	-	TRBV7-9	CASSLGSRDFNYGYTF	TGTGCCAGCAGCTTAGGAAGCAGGGATTTTAACTATGGCTACACCTTC
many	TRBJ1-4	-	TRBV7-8	CASSFQSGGREKLFF	TGTGCCAGCAGCTTCCAGTCCGGGGGTAGGGAAAAACTGTTTTTT
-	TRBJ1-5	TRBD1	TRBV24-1	CATSDSGQGTNQPQHF	TGTGCCACCAGTGACTCGGGACAGGGGACGAATCAGCCCCAGCATTTT
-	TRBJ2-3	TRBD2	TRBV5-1	CASSFGSGRGTDTQYF	TGCGCCAGCAGCTTTGGTAGCGGGAGGGGGACAGATACGCAGTATTTT